This T cell receptor beta chain was identified during a study of OX40 agonist ivuxolimab in advanced cancers. Libraries were prepared by immunoSEQ multiplex PCR; TCRdb keeps only in-frame clonotypes and omits some of them. The data contain some 19,000 clones, over 70% of them singletons. As concerns this clone: The antigen is undetermined.

Anyone with autoimmune disease history or systemic immunosuppression was excluded. Study findings and constraints: The study did not work out the antigen specificity of the expanded peripheral T cells. CD4+ and CD8+ blood T cells expanded clonally by week 6 at 0.1 to 3.0 mg/kg. Clonal expansion was among the lowest in partial responders at 0.1-3.0 mg/kg, especially CD8+.

This receptor was obtained from an adult with an advanced solid tumor such as melanoma, head and neck, liver or kidney cancer. The sample in question was CD4+ or CD8+ T cells sorted from blood, obtained in a trial of the OX40 agonist ivuxolimab.

CDR3 coding DNA: TGTGCCAGCAGTTACGGGCGCTACGAGCAGTACTTC. It specifies CASSYGRYEQYF. The gene calls are TRBV6-6 and TRBJ2-7; D ambiguous. This CDR3 is built from 12 residues. Germline V gene data show CDR1 as MNHNY and CDR2 as SVGAGI (reference sequence). V gave up 2 bases and J gave up 3 bases, with 5 bases separating them.